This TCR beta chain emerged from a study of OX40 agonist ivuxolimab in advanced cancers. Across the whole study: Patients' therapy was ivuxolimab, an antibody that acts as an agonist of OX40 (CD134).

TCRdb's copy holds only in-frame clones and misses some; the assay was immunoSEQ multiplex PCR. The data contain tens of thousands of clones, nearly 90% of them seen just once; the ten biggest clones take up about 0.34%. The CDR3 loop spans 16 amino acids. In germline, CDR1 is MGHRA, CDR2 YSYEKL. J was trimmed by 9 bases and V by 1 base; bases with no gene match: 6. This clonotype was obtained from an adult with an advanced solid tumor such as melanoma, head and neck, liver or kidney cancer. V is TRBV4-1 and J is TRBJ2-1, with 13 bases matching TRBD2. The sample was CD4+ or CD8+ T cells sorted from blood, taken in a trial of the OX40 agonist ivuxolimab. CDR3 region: CASSQATSGGAVEQFF. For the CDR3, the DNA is TGCGCCAGCAGCCAAGCTACTAGCGGGGGGGCCGTTGAGCAGTTCTTC.